This T cell receptor (beta chain) emerged from a study of cytomegalovirus exposure and HLA in healthy donors. A multiplex PCR was run with 60 Vbeta primers and 13 Jbeta primers. As processed by the authors: A later analysis counted 65 million to 95 million unique TCR beta chains, 9.5 million to 12 million shared. Method: immunoSEQ multiplex PCR; TCRdb's copy keeps in-frame clones and lacks some. The V and J calls and clone size were taken over from that table, and D and trimming were inferred from the DNA. Among 100,000 to 150,000 clones, about 78% were seen once, and the ten largest hold about 4.4%. Germline V lookup: CDR1 KGHSH, CDR2 LQKENI. The CDR3 spans 16 residues. Trimming removed 3 bases from V and 7 bases from J, with 16 bases in between.

This chain links TRBV18 with TRBJ1-6; tentatively, D is TRBD1 (6 bases). The sequenced sample consisted of PBMCs. The receptor was derived from a man aged 50-60 years in good health and CMV-seropositive. The CDR3 sequence is CASSPGAGAINSPLHF. In nucleotides, the CDR3 is TGTGCCAGCTCACCGGGCGCAGGGGCGATAAATTCACCCCTCCACTTT.